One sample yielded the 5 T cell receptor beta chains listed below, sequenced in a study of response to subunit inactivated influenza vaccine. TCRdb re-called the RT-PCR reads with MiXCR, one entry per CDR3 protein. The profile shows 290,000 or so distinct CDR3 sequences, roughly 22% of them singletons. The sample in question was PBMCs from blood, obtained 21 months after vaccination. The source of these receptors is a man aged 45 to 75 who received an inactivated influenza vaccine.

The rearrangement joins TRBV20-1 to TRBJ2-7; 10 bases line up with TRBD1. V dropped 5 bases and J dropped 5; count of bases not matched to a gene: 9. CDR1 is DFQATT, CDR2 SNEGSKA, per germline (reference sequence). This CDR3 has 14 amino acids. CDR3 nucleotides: TGCAGTGCTCAGTCCGGGACAGGGGTCAACGAGCAGTACTTC. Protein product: CSAQSGTGVNEQYF.

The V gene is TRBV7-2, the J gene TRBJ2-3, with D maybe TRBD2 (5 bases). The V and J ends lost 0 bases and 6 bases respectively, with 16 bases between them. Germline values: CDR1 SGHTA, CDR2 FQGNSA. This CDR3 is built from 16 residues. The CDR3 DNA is TGTGCCAGCAGCTTAGCTAGTCGGCTAGCTTATGATACGCAGTATTTT. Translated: CASSLASRLAYDTQYF.

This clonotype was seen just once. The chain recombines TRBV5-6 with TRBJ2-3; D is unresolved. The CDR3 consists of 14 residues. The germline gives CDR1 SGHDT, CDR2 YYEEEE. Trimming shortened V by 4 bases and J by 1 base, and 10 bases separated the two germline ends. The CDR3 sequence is CASSTRGGTDTQYF. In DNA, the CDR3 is TGTGCCAGCAGCACCCGCGGCGGCACAGATACGCAGTATTTT. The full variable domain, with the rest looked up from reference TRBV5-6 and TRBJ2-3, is DAGVTQSPTHLIKTRGQQVTLRCSPKSGHDTVSWYQQALGQGPQFIFQYYEEEERQRGNFPDRFSGHQFPNYSSELNVNALLLGDSALYLCASSTRGGTDTQYFGPGTRLTVL.

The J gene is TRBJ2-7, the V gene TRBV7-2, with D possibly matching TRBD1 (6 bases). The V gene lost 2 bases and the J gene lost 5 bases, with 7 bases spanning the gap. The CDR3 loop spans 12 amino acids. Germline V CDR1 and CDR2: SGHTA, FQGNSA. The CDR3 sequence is CASSLTGHEQYF. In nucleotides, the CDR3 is TGTGCCAGCAGCTTAACAGGGCACGAGCAGTACTTC.

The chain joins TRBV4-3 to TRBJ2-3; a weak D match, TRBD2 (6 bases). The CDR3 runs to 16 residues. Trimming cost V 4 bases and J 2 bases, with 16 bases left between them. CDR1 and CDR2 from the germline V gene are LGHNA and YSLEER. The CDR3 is CASSRTHGSLTDTQYF. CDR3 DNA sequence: TGCGCCAGCAGCCGAACCCACGGGAGCCTCACAGATACGCAGTATTTT.